This is a list of T cell receptor beta chains from one sample in a study of blood T cell repertoires in COVID-19. Data came from immunoSEQ multiplex PCR; TCRdb stores just in-frame clones and leaves some out. Of 200,000 to 300,000 clones listed, 65% to 85% are singletons. What was sequenced was peripheral blood. These receptors all come from a human donor in a cohort sampled during active COVID-19. Both conserved end residues are part of each CDR3. Fields, in order: D gene, J gene, V gene, clone size, CDR3 protein, CDR3 DNA. The D gene is left open where the match is weak. The size field is filled for only some rows; it gives once, few, many or a size class.

>-|TRBJ2-7|TRBV5-5|-
CASSLVVGGKYEQYF
TGTGCCAGCAGCTTGGTAGTTGGGGGGAAGTACGAGCAGTACTTC
>-|TRBJ1-4|TRBV28|-
CASSPKPSGKLFF
TGTGCCAGCAGCCCAAAGCCCTCCGGAAAACTGTTTTTT
>-|TRBJ1-5|TRBV4-1|-
CASSHLMGGNSNQPQHF
TGCGCCAGCAGCCATTTAATGGGGGGAAATAGCAATCAGCCCCAGCATTTT
>TRBD2|TRBJ2-4|TRBV2|-
CASSERVAGGAKNIQYF
TGTGCCAGCAGTGAAAGGGTAGCGGGAGGGGCCAAAAACATTCAGTACTTC
>-|TRBJ1-6|TRBV6-1|-
CASSEGHDSPLHF
TGTGCCAGCAGTGAAGGACACGATTCACCCCTCCACTTT
>TRBD1|TRBJ2-6|TRBV27|-
CASSPRTGAYSGANVLTF
TGTGCCAGCAGTCCCAGGACAGGGGCGTACTCTGGGGCCAACGTCCTGACTTTC
>-|TRBJ1-2|TRBV5-1|-
CASSSSASYGYTF
TGCGCCAGCAGCTCAAGCGCGAGCTATGGCTACACCTTC
>TRBD1|TRBJ1-6|TRBV7-3|many
CASSSGTGASSYNSPLHF
TGTGCCAGCAGCTCCGGGACAGGGGCCAGCTCCTATAATTCACCCCTCCACTTT
>TRBD1|TRBJ1-5|TRBV3-1/TRBV3-2|-
CASSFGTGGQQPQHF
TGTGCCAGCAGCTTCGGGACAGGGGGACAGCAGCCCCAGCATTTT
>-|TRBJ1-5|TRBV28|few
CASSFFSVRSNQPQHF
TGTGCCAGCAGTTTTTTTTCGGTGCGGAGCAATCAGCCCCAGCATTTT
>-|TRBJ1-2|TRBV19|-
CASRTQGIHYGYTF
TGTGCCAGTAGAACACAGGGAATACACTATGGCTACACCTTC
>TRBD1|TRBJ2-1|TRBV7-6|-
CASSLRPAGQGSHEQFF
TGTGCCAGCAGCTTACGCCCCGCGGGACAGGGGTCCCATGAGCAGTTCTTC
>-|TRBJ2-5|TRBV7-3|-
CASSLTPSQETQYF
TGTGCCAGCAGCTTAACCCCCTCTCAAGAGACCCAGTACTTC
>TRBD2|TRBJ2-1|TRBV7-3|-
CASSPDPAAGTSSNEQFF
TGTGCCAGCAGCCCGGACCCAGCCGCCGGGACTAGCAGCAATGAGCAGTTCTTC
>-|TRBJ2-1|TRBV19|-
CASSPRINNEQFF
TGTGCCAGTAGTCCGCGAATCAACAATGAGCAGTTCTTC
>-|TRBJ1-4|TRBV18|-
CASSPTGKSNEKLFF
TGTGCCAGCTCACCGACCGGGAAGAGTAATGAAAAACTGTTTTTT
>-|TRBJ1-2|TRBV3-1/TRBV3-2|-
CASSQDRPGWSYGYTF
TGTGCCAGCAGCCAAGATCGGCCAGGGTGGAGTTATGGCTACACCTTC
>-|TRBJ2-5|TRBV3-1/TRBV3-2|-
CASSQAGGETQYF
TGTGCCAGCAGCCAAGCAGGGGGGGAGACCCAGTACTTC
>-|TRBJ1-3|TRBV7-9|-
CASSFDTFSGNTIYF
TGTGCCAGCAGCTTCGATACATTCTCTGGAAACACCATATATTTT
>-|TRBJ2-3|TRBV7-9|-
CASSLATSTDTQYF
TGTGCCAGCAGCTTAGCAACAAGCACAGATACGCAGTATTTT
>TRBD1|TRBJ2-3|TRBV24-1|-
CATSDLKQGQKPDTQYF
TGTGCCACCAGTGATTTAAAACAGGGGCAAAAGCCGGATACGCAGTATTTT
>TRBD2|TRBJ2-7|TRBV5-6|-
CASSLGTTSYEQYF
TGTGCCAGCAGCCTGGGGACTACTTCCTACGAGCAGTACTTC
>TRBD2|TRBJ2-7|TRBV6-6|-
CASSPPGGRSSYEQYF
TGTGCCAGCAGCCCCCCGGGAGGGCGCAGCTCCTACGAGCAGTACTTC
>TRBD2|TRBJ2-3|TRBV29-1|-
CSVREGRTDTQYF
TGCAGCGTTCGGGAGGGTAGGACAGATACGCAGTATTTT
>TRBD2|TRBJ2-3|TRBV24-1|-
CATSAVAGADTQYF
TGTGCCACCAGTGCGGTAGCGGGAGCAGATACGCAGTATTTT
>TRBD2|TRBJ2-7|TRBV28|-
CASSFPPSGAGGPKNEQYF
TGTGCCAGCAGTTTCCCCCCGAGTGGGGCGGGAGGGCCGAAGAACGAGCAGTACTTC
>-|TRBJ2-1|TRBV27|-
CASGQSSYNEQFF
TGTGCCAGTGGACAGTCCTCCTACAATGAGCAGTTCTTC
>-|TRBJ2-3|TRBV5-4|once
CASSLGGRRGGYTDTQYF
TGTGCCAGCAGCTTGGGGGGCCGACGTGGGGGGTACACAGATACGCAGTATTTT
>TRBD1|TRBJ1-5|TRBV5-4|few
CASSQEGQGGNQPQHF
TGTGCCAGCAGCCAAGAAGGACAGGGGGGCAATCAGCCCCAGCATTTT
>-|TRBJ2-1|TRBV10-1|once
CASSERGGVRFF
TGCGCCAGCAGTGAGAGAGGGGGGGTGCGGTTCTTC
>-|TRBJ1-1|TRBV5-4|-
CASSLDGRVNTEAFF
TGTGCCAGCAGCTTGGACGGGAGGGTGAACACTGAAGCTTTCTTT